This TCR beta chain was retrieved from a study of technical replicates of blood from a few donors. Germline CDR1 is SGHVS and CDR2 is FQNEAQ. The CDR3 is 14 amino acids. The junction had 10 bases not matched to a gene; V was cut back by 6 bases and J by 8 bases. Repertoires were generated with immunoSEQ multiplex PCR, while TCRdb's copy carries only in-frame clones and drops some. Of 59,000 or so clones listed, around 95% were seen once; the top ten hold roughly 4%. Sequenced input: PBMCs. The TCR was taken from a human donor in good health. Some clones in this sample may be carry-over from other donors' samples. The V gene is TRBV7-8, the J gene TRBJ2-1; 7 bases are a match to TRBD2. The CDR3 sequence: CASRRTSRTDEQFF. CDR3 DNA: TGTGCCAGCAGGCGGACTAGTCGTACCGATGAGCAGTTCTTC.